This entry features one TCR beta chain sequence. Its target is not known. The sample originates from a study of cytomegalovirus exposure and HLA in healthy donors. The PCR had 60 Vbeta and 13 Jbeta primers. The protocol was immunoSEQ multiplex PCR, while the TCRdb copy is restricted to in-frame clones and leaves out a portion. The repertoire holds some 51,000 clones, approximately 71% seen once, with about 35% in the top ten. Whole-study results and caveats: Presence/absence analyses supposed approximately even sequencing depth among donors.

This sequence originates from a middle-aged man in good health and CMV-seropositive. Source material: PBMCs.

In nucleotides, the CDR3 is TGTGCCAGCAGAGCGGACAGGGAAGGAGCCAAAAACATTCAGTACTTC. Translated, it gives CASRADREGAKNIQYF. J is TRBJ2-4 and V is TRBV2; 8 bases line up with TRBD1. The CDR3 has 16 residues. Germline-derived CDR1 and CDR2 are SNHLY and FYNNEI. V dropped 6 bases and J dropped 0; count of bases not matched to a gene: 7.